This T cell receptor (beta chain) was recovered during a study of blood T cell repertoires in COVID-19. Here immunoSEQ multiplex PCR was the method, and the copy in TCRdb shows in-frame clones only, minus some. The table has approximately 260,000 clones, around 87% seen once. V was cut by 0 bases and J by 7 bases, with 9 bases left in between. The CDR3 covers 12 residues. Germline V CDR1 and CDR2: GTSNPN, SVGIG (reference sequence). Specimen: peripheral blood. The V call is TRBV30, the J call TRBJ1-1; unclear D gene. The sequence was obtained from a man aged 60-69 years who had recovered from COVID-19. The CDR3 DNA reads TGTGCCTGGAGTGTATCGGGAAATGAAGCTTTCTTT. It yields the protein CAWSVSGNEAFF.